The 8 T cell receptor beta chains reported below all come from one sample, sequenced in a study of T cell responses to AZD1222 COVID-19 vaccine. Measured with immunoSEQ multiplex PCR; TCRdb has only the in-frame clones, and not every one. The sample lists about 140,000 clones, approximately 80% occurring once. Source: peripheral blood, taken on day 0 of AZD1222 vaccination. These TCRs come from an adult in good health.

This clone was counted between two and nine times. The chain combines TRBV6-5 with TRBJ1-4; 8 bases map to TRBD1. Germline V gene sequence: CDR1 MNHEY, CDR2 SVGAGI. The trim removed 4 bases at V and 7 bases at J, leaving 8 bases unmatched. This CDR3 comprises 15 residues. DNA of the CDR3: TGTGCCAGCAGTTTGGACAGGGATGAATTTGAAAAACTGTTTTTT. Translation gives CASSLDRDEFEKLFF.

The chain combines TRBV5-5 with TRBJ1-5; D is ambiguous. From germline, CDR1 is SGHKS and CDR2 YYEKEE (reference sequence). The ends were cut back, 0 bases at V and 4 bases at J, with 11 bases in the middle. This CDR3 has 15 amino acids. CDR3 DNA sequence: TGTGCCAGCAGCTTGGGGCAGAGAATAAATCAGCCCCAGCATTTT. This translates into CASSLGQRINQPQHF.

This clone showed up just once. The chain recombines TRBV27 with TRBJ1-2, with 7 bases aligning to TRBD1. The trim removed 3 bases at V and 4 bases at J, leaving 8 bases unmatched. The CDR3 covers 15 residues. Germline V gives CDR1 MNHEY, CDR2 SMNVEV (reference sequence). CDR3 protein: CASSLSVGGGYGYTF. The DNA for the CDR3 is TGTGCCAGCAGTTTGTCGGTAGGGGGCGGCTATGGCTACACCTTC.

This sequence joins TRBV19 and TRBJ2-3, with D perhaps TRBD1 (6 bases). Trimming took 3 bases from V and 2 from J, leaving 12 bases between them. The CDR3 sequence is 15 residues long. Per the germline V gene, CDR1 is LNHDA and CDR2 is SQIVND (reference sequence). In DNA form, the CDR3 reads TGTGCCAGTAGTATGACAGGTCGGTTCACAGATACGCAGTATTTT. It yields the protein CASSMTGRFTDTQYF. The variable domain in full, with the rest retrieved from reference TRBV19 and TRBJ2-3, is DGGITQSPKYLFRKEGQNVTLSCEQNLNHDAMYWYRQDPGQGLRLIYYSQIVNDFQKGDIAEGYSVSREKKESFPLTVTSAQKNPTAFYLCASSMTGRFTDTQYFGPGTRLTVL.

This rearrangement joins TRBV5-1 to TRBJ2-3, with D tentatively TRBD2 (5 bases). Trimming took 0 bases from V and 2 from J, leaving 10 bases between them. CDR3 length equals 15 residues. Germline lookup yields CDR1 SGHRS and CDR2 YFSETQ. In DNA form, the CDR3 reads TGCGCCAGCAGCTTGGGGGTCGGACTCACAGATACGCAGTATTTT. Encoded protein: CASSLGVGLTDTQYF.

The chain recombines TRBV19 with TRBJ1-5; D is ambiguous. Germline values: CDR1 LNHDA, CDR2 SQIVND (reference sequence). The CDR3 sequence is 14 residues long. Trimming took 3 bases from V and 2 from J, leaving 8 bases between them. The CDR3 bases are TGTGCCAGTAGTATTGGGATGGGCAATCAGCCCCAGCATTTT. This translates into CASSIGMGNQPQHF.

CDR3 DNA: TGTGCCAGCAGCCTGTGGGGTGGACAGGGATTGGCCGGGGAGCTGTTTTTT. It yields the protein CASSLWGGQGLAGELFF. V and J are TRBV4-2 and TRBJ2-2; TRBD1 agrees at 8 bases. V shed 4 bases and J 6 bases; nucleotides not matched to a gene: 13. This CDR3 comprises 17 residues. The germline CDR1 and CDR2 sequences are LGHNA and YNFKEQ.

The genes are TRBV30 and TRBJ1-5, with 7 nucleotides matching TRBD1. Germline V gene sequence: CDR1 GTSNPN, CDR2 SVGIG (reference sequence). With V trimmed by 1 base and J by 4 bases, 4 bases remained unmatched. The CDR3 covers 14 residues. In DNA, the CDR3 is TGTGCCTGGAGTGCCGGGACAGTGAATCAGCCCCAGCATTTT. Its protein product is CAWSAGTVNQPQHF.